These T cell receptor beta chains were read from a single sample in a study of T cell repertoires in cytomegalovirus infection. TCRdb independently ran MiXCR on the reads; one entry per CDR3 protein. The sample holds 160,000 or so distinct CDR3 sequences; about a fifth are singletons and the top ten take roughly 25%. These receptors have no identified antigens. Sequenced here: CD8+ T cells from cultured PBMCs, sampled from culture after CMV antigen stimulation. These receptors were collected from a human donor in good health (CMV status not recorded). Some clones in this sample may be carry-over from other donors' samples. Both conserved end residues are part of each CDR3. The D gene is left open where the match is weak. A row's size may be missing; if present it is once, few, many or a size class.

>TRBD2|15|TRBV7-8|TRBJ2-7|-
TGTGCCAGCAGCTTAGAGGCGGGGGGGCCTCGCGAGCAGTACTTC
CASSLEAGGPREQYF
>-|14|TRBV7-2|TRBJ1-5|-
TGTGCCCTAACGAGGGCTGTGGTGCGCCAGCCCCAGCATTTT
CALTRAVVRQPQHF
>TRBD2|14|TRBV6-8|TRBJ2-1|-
TGTGCCAGCAGTAAGGGACTAGGTCGCAATGAGCAGTTCTTC
CASSKGLGRNEQFF
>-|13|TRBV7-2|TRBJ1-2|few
TGTGCCAGCAGCTTAGAGGAAGGGTATGGCTACACCTTC
CASSLEEGYGYTF
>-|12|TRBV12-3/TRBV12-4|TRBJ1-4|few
TGTGCCAGCACCACTTCAGCTGAAAAACTGTTTTTT
CASTTSAEKLFF
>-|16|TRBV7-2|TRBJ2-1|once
TGTGCCAGCAGACTCGGGGGCTTCAACTCCTACAATGAGCAGTTCTTC
CASRLGGFNSYNEQFF
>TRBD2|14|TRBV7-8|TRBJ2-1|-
TGTGCCAGCAGACTTCTAGCGGGGGCTGTTGAGCAGTTCTTC
CASRLLAGAVEQFF
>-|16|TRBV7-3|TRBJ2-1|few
TGTGCCAGCAGCTTAAAAGGCAGGAGGTCCTACAATGAGCAGTTCTTC
CASSLKGRRSYNEQFF
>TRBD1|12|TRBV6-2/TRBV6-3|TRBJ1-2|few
TGTGCCACCGTTGACAGGGGAAGTGGCTACACCTTC
CATVDRGSGYTF
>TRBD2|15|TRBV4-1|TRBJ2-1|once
TGCGCCAGCAGCCAAGCTGGACTAGCGGGGGAAGAGCAGTTCTTC
CASSQAGLAGEEQFF
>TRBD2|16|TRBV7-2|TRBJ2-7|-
TGTGCCAGCAGCGACCGGTCTAGCGGGAGTTACTACGAGCAGTACTTC
CASSDRSSGSYYEQYF
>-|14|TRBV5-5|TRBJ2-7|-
TGTGCCAGCAGCTTGGTGCAGGGCATCCACGAGCAGTACTTC
CASSLVQGIHEQYF
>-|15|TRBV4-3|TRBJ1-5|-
TGCGCCAGCAGCCAAGGGTTGAGTGGCGATCAGCCCCAGCATTTT
CASSQGLSGDQPQHF
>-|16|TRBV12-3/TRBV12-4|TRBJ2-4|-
TGTGCCAGCAGTTTCCCTTTACGGACAGAACCGAACATTCAGTACTTC
CASSFPLRTEPNIQYF
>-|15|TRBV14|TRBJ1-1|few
TGTGCCAGCAGCCAAGATGGAAGCCTTCGCACTGAAGCTTTCTTT
CASSQDGSLRTEAFF
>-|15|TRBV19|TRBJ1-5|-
TGTGCCAGTAGTATTACCAGGATTAGCAATCAGCCCCAGCATTTT
CASSITRISNQPQHF
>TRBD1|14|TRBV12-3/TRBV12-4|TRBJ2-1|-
TGTGCCAGCAGTCCGCCGGGACAGTCGGATGAGCAGTTCTTC
CASSPPGQSDEQFF
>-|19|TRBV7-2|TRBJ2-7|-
TGTGCCAGCAGCTTAGTAGCGGGTCAGACAGGGAACGCGTACTACGAGCAGTACTTC
CASSLVAGQTGNAYYEQYF
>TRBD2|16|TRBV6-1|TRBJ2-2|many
TGTGCCAGCACGTCTAGCGGGGGGTCCTACACCGGGGAGCTGTTTTTT
CASTSSGGSYTGELFF
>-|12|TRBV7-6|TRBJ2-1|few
TGTGCCAGCAGCCTTAGAGACAATGAGCAGTTCTTC
CASSLRDNEQFF
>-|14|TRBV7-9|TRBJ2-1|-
TGTGCCAGCAGCTTACGTGGGGTCTACAATGAGCAGTTCTTC
CASSLRGVYNEQFF
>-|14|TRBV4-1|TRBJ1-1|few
TGCGCCAGCAGCCAAGAAAGGGGGAAGGGTGAAGCTTTCTTT
CASSQERGKGEAFF
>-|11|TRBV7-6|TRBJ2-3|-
TGTGCCAGCAGGTGGCGGGATACGCAGTATTTT
CASRWRDTQYF
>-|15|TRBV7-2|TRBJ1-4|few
TGTGCCAGCAGCCCCACAGGCTCGGCTAATGAAAAACTGTTTTTT
CASSPTGSANEKLFF
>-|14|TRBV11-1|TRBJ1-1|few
TGTGCCAGCAGCCCCCTCTCGGGGGCAACTGAAGCTTTCTTT
CASSPLSGATEAFF
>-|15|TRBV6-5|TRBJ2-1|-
TGTGCCAGCAGTTACTCGGGGGGTTCCTACAATGAGCAGTTCTTC
CASSYSGGSYNEQFF
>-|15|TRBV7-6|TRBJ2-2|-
TGTGCCAGCAGCTTAGGAGGAATCGGACCGGGGGAGCTGTTTTTT
CASSLGGIGPGELFF
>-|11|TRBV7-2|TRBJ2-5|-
TGTGCCAGCAGCTTGTATGAGACCCAGTACTTC
CASSLYETQYF
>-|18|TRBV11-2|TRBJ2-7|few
TGTGCCAGCAGCTTAGAGCGGGGCTGGGCCCCCCTGACCTACGAGCAGTACTTC
CASSLERGWAPLTYEQYF
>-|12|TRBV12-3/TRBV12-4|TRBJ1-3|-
TGTGCCAGCCGACAGGCTGGAAACACCATATATTTT
CASRQAGNTIYF
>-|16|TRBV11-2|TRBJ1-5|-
TGTGCCAGCTATCCCCTCCCCCCTTATAGCAATCAGCCCCAGCATTTT
CASYPLPPYSNQPQHF
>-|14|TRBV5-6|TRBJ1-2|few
TGTGCCAGCAGCTCGGGAGGAATATTCTATGGCTACACCTTC
CASSSGGIFYGYTF
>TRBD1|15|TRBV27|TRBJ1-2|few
TGTGCCAGCAGTTTAAGACAGGGGGGTAACTATGGCTACACCTTC
CASSLRQGGNYGYTF
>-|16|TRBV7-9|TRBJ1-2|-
TGTGCCAGCAGCTTAGCCGGGGCAGAGGCTAACTATGGCTACACCTTC
CASSLAGAEANYGYTF
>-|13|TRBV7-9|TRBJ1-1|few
TGTGCCAGCAGCTCCCCCAGCATTCCTGAAGCTTTCTTT
CASSSPSIPEAFF
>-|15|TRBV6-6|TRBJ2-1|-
TGTGCCAGCAGTTACTCGAGTGTATTAGCCGCTGAGCAGTTCTTC
CASSYSSVLAAEQFF
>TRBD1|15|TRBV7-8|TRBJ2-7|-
TGTGCCAGCAGCTCACCTAGGGACAGTTCCTACGAGCAGTACTTC
CASSSPRDSSYEQYF
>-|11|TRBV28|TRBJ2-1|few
TGTGCCAGCAGTTGGCGTGATGAGCAGTTCTTC
CASSWRDEQFF
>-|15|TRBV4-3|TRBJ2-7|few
TGCGCCAGCAGCCAAGATCGAGGGACGGTCTACGAGCAGTACTTC
CASSQDRGTVYEQYF
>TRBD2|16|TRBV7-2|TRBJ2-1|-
TGTGCCAGCAGCTTAGTAGCGGGGCTTAAATACAATGAGCAGTTCTTC
CASSLVAGLKYNEQFF
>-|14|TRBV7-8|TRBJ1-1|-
TGTGCCAGCAGCCCGACTACAGGGCGCACTGAAGCTTTCTTT
CASSPTTGRTEAFF
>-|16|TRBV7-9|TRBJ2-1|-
TGTGCCAGCAGCTTAGGCCCGGTAGGGGTAAATCATGAGCAGTTCTTC
CASSLGPVGVNHEQFF
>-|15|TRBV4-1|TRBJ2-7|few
TGCGCCAGCAGCCAGACAGCAGGGAGGCTCTACGAGCAGTACTTC
CASSQTAGRLYEQYF
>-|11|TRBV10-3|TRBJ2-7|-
TGTGCCATCAGCGTAGCCTACGAGCAGTACTTC
CAISVAYEQYF
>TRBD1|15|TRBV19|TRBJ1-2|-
TGTGCCAGTAGGCTCGGAGGACAGGCTGACTATGGCTACACCTTC
CASRLGGQADYGYTF
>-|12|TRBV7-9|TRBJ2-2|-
TGTGCCAGCAGCCCCAATCGCGGGGAGCTGTTTTTT
CASSPNRGELFF
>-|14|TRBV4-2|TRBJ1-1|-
TGTGCCAGCAGCCCAGGGGCACTGAACACTGAAGCTTTCTTT
CASSPGALNTEAFF
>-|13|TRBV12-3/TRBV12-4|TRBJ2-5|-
TGTGCCAGCAGTTTATTAGCCGGGGAGACCCAGTACTTC
CASSLLAGETQYF
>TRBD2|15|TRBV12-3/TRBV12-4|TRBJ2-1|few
TGTGCCAGCAGTTCGCCCGGGACTAGCTGGGATGAGCAGTTCTTC
CASSSPGTSWDEQFF
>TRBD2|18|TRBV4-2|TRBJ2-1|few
TGTGCCAGCAGCCAAGAAAGAAGCGGGGGGGGCTCCTACAATGAGCAGTTCTTC
CASSQERSGGGSYNEQFF